This T cell receptor beta chain was identified during a study of cytomegalovirus exposure and HLA in healthy donors (dated by TCRdb to the late 2010s). As for the study more broadly: In an earlier analysis of some 550 of the donors, 250 to 350 Gb of sequence data and 90 million to 120 million unique TCR beta sequences from about 179 million T cells were reported. About 300 gigabases of sequencing data and 70 million to 100 million unique TCR sequences were included in an early release covering over 600 HLA-typed donors. Of the approximately 400 genotyped donors, 65% to 90% were placed in the genetic ancestry cluster associated with self-reported Caucasian donors. The study aimed to test whether cataloging public T cell receptors could reveal signatures of past pathogen exposure. The study used immunosequencing to profile the T cell repertoires of some 600 subjects and linked those repertoires to cytomegalovirus serostatus. Along with the approximately 700-subject first cohort, a separate validation cohort of 120 different subjects was used. To predict cytomegalovirus infection status, the study combined high-throughput TCR immunosequencing, statistical association of individual TCRs with disease status, and machine learning. To study patterns of TCR occurrence, a later analysis re-analyzed previously published TCR beta repertoires from 666 donors and added high-resolution HLA genotyping. Rather than using new phenotypic data, the later analysis identified candidate immune exposures from TCR beta sequences and from how often those sequences occurred across donors. To decide whether each TCR beta V gene segment behaved as functional or pseudogenic, an earlier analysis of fewer than 750 of the donors relied on high-throughput TCR beta sequencing. Donor age, sex, ethnicity and CMV serostatus were collected together with the repertoire data. Genome-wide SNP genotypes for about 55% of the roughly 670 donors were used in a later genetic analysis, which treated that subset as a discovery cohort. All discovery cohort repertoires had been generated on a single sequencing platform. HLA typing covered class I and class II loci at four-digit resolution. The number of donors typed differed by locus, with about 629-640 for A, B, C, DRB1 and DQB1, roughly 550 for DQA1, 600 to 610 for DPA1, and some 440 for DPB1. Because of strong linkage in the cohort, a handful of DR-DQ haplotypes were treated as single units for association and clustering. Across approximately 420 genotyped donors of the cohort, an average of approximately 220,000 unique TCR beta nucleotide sequences per donor were sequenced, and 15% to 20% of those sequences were non-productive.

V lost 1 base and J lost 5 bases; the stretch between them is 12 bases long. The cysteine opens and the phenylalanine closes a CDR3 of 14 amino acids. Only CDR3 DNA remains: 42 bases, in frame from the first base. CDR1 and CDR2 (SGHRS, YFSETQ) derive from the germline V gene. Broad study findings and their caveats: In a later analysis, several top co-occurrence clusters were reported to appear linked to parvovirus B19, influenza, CMV and Epstein-Barr virus. Specific HLA alleles were associated with over 15,000 TCR beta sequences at a false discovery rate of 0.05 in a later analysis. Because some donors lacked HLA typing at each locus, the association tests relied only on the typed subset. Assigning TCR associations to individual alleles was difficult when HLA alleles, especially DR and DQ, strongly co-occurred. CMV serostatus was the only immune exposure information available for the cohort. A few of the identified cytomegalovirus-associated TCR beta chains were confirmed in vitro to be specific for cytomegalovirus antigens. Because counts were too low, 15 to 20 rarely observed V segments, including chromosome 9 orphons, were excluded from the earlier analysis of roughly 580 of the donors. Broadly in line with IMGT annotations, most TCR beta V segments showed up in productive rearrangements about 87% or about 30% of the time in an earlier analysis of 450 to 600 of the donors. In this cohort, only TCR beta chains were sequenced, and detectable features were limited by the absence of alpha or paired-chain data. In the study, some 160 TCR beta chains were listed as associated with cytomegalovirus. Linkage disequilibrium might explain the correlated functional status among segregating V segments, but an unknown experimental factor could not be excluded. Cytomegalovirus status was reported to be diagnosed by the classifier with high specificity and sensitivity in both the original and validation cohorts. While some public TCRs were present in many individuals, most TCR sequences turned up only very rarely across donors. A further reported finding was that TCR beta sequences accurately predicted the HLA-A and HLA-B alleles for most subjects in the first cohort. Compared with the roughly 670-donor mean, donors in an Asian-associated ancestry cluster had fewer N-insertions in productive TCRs, according to a later genetic analysis. A later analysis found that TCR association rates varied across HLA loci, with DRB1 alleles showing the most associated TCRs and HLA-C alleles the fewest. A cluster of highly shared sequence variants was judged likely to be a technical artifact of the sequencing pipeline. The 87-base-pair reads could not distinguish some IMGT-functional V segments, including TRBV6-2 and TRBV6-3, so those segments were excluded. A later analysis found that HLA-associated TCR beta chains were more clonally expanded and had lower generation probabilities than equally common non-associated chains. The authors suggested that the approach could potentially be generalized to other disease states and immunological phenotypes. V-gene and J-gene trimming of TCR beta chains was associated with a missense DCLRE1C variant in a later genetic analysis, and the association was replicated in an independent cohort. According to a later analysis, most CMV-associated TCR beta chains appeared to be HLA-restricted, and the HLA associations seemed to be driven largely by CMV exposure. The presence/absence analyses assumed that sequencing depth was roughly uniform across donors, and that assumption may not be true.

In total, approximately 700 healthy bone marrow donors made up the cohort. At the time of sampling, all cohort members were nominally healthy, though unrecorded immune exposures were likely present. The donor tested CMV seropositive, placing the donor among the 289 seropositive members of the cohort. Every donor gave a peripheral blood sample, and the peripheral blood mononuclear cells from that sample were used for TCR beta sequencing. The Qiagen DNeasy Blood Extraction Kit was used to extract genomic DNA from the blood cell samples. Remarks on this clone: Its binding antigen is unknown. Base qualities are not at hand, and no much larger clone is one base apart. Additional DNA sequences in this sample encode the identical CDR3.

The library relied on the immunoSEQ multiplex PCR assay. A mixture of 60 forward primers for TCR Vbeta segments and 13 reverse primers for TCR Jbeta segments was used in the multiplex PCR. The CDR3 region of rearranged TCR beta genes was amplified from genomic DNA with a multiplex PCR assay. On the Illumina HiSeq System, the amplified TCR beta libraries were sequenced as 87-base-pair reads. Under the source paper's analysis protocol: A later analysis tallied 80 million to 95 million unique TCR beta chains across the 550 to 850 repertoires, and approximately 12 million of those chains were shared by two or more donors. Raw reads were error-corrected and collapsed into unique sequences by a nearest-neighbor algorithm in which closely related sequences were merged to remove PCR and sequencing errors. CDR3 sequences were aligned to IMGT reference sequences to assign V, D and J gene segments. Each retained sequence needed at least a six-nucleotide match to both a V gene segment and a J gene segment. Rearrangements were called productive when the CDR3 lacked stop codons and stayed in frame with V and J; all others were non-productive. CDR3 was defined by IMGT convention, running from the second conserved V-encoded cysteine to the conserved J-encoded phenylalanine. The earlier analysis of 450 to 750 of the donors excluded any sequence lacking an unambiguous match to a single V gene segment. In an earlier analysis of more than 500 of the donors, a V segment was called functional when productive rearrangements were above 56.7%, and segregating when the standard deviation between donors exceeded 5%. A statistical classification framework was built to diagnose cytomegalovirus status from the catalog of TCR beta chain sequences. V and J gene assignment, in a later analysis, came from comparing TCR nucleotide sequences with IMGT/GENE-DB human TR gene sequences. Using the TCRdist pipeline, a later analysis assigned CDR3 sequences along with most-parsimonious VDJ recombination scenarios. In a later analysis, each TCR beta chain was defined by its CDR3 amino acid sequence together with its V-gene family, and reads lacking a unique V-gene family were excluded. In a later analysis, approximately 590 highly shared, low-generation-probability nucleotide sequences were removed to address suspected cross-contamination and a sequencing artifact. In a later analysis, a clonal expansion index for each public chain was calculated from normalized within-repertoire ranks of inferred template counts. Generation probabilities in a later analysis came from a VDJ recombination model fitted to out-of-frame rearrangements, and those results were checked against IGoR. In a later analysis, hypergeometric tests were used to score TCR-TCR, TCR-HLA and TCR-CMV co-occurrence, with a repertoire-size bias correction applied to TCR pairs. False discovery rates were estimated in a later analysis by permuting HLA or CMV assignments 20 times. In a later analysis, co-occurring TCRs were grouped with DBSCAN, and TCRdist sequence similarity was added when clustering was performed within HLA-allele-positive subsets. Co-occurrence clustering excluded repertoires with fewer than 30,000 or more than 120,000 public chains, plus five with anomalous nucleotide sharing. As stored in TCRdb, this immuneACCESS dataset retains in-frame rearrangements with V and J assigned. A fraction of the clones does not appear; measured against another copy, unresolved V genes explain less than half of the discrepancy, and the remainder lacks a known reason. V and J calls plus clone size are reproduced from that table; the DNA served to infer D and trimming. The sample table holds more than 80,000 clones, of which more than 60% were seen once. Approximately 6% of the sample is taken by the ten largest.

This receptor was obtained from a man aged 18 to 30 in good health and CMV-seropositive. The rearranged segments are TRBV5-1 and TRBJ2-5; the D segment could be TRBD1, given 6 matching bases. Sequenced: PBMCs. The CDR3 reads as follows: CASSLWGPGETQYF. The DNA sequence reads TGCGCCAGCAGCTTGTGGGGGCCGGGGGAGACCCAGTACTTC.